Below, 11 T cell receptor beta chains from the same sample are listed, as sequenced in a study of blood T cells in healthy people across ages. Next came a second PCR, run for 7 to 11 cycles, which used a sample-barcoded 5' primer along with a J-beta primer mix. Via MiXCR, TCRdb re-called the 5' RACE reads, giving one row per CDR3 protein. The sample lists 1.5 million to 2 million distinct CDR3 sequences, roughly 49% occurring once. Sequencing used blood. The receptors stem from a woman aged 40-49 years in good health.

This clonotype was counted a few times. This chain connects TRBV20-1 to TRBJ1-4; a weak D match, TRBD1 (5 bases). Germline V gives CDR1 DFQATT, CDR2 SNEGSKA (reference sequence). The CDR3 is 14 amino acids. V lost 6 bases to trimming and J lost 0 bases, with 11 bases between them. The CDR3, as DNA: TGCAGTGCAAACCGACAGTCAACTAATGAAAAACTGTTTTTT. Translation gives CSANRQSTNEKLFF.

This clonotype has just a few counts. The chain couples TRBV12-3 or TRBV12-4 to TRBJ2-3, with D uncertain. This CDR3 comprises 10 residues. Trimming left V 8 bases short and J 3 bases short, with 3 bases between. As DNA, the CDR3 is TGTGCCAGCCATACAGATACGCAGTATTTT. Protein sequence: CASHTDTQYF.

The V call is TRBV4-1, the J call TRBJ2-7, with 8 bases identical to TRBD1. The junction had 5 bases not matched to a gene; V was cut back by 0 bases and J by 4 bases. The CDR3 has 15 residues. The germline V gene has CDR1 MGHRA and CDR2 YSYEKL. CDR3 sequence: CASSQDPGGGYEQYF. The CDR3 DNA sequence: TGCGCCAGCAGCCAAGATCCAGGGGGCGGGTACGAGCAGTACTTC.

This clonotype occurred a few times. The gene calls are TRBV7-9 and TRBJ2-5; tentatively, D is TRBD2 (5 bases). The length of the CDR3 is 11 residues. Germline V gene data show CDR1 as SEHNR and CDR2 as FQNEAQ (reference sequence). V was clipped by 2 bases and J by 10 bases, with 8 bases between them. The CDR3 DNA reads TGTGCCAGCAGCTTAACCCGGGACCAGTACTTC. This sequence encodes CASSLTRDQYF.

The chain couples TRBV28 to TRBJ2-7, with D tentatively TRBD2 (7 bases). The CDR3 has 15 residues. In germline, CDR1 is MDHEN, CDR2 SYDVKM. V gave up 9 bases and J gave up 2 bases, with 20 bases separating them. The CDR3 protein is CASFPSGGRAYEQYF. The CDR3 DNA sequence: TGTGCCAGTTTTCCATCGGGGGGCCGCGCCTACGAGCAGTACTTC.

J is TRBJ2-6 and V is TRBV20-1; a weak D match, TRBD1 (5 bases). Germline assignment: CDR1 DFQATT and CDR2 SNEGSKA (reference sequence). CDR3 length: 16 residues. Trimming took off 3 bases at V and 1 base at J, with 13 bases between the two ends. The CDR3 region is CSASSDTQSGANVLTF. In DNA form, the CDR3 reads TGCAGTGCTAGCTCGGACACCCAATCTGGGGCCAACGTCCTGACTTTC.

CDR3 amino acids: CASSPQWDSNQPQHF. The CDR3 DNA is TGTGCCAGCAGTCCCCAGTGGGACAGCAATCAGCCCCAGCATTTT. The rearrangement uses TRBV28 and TRBJ1-5; a possible D gene is TRBD1 (5 bases). Trimming took 5 bases from V and 1 from J, leaving 12 bases between them. This CDR3 is 15 amino acids long. The germline CDR1 and CDR2 sequences are MDHEN and SYDVKM.

V is TRBV4-1 and J is TRBJ1-2; unclear D gene. The CDR3 contains 14 residues. The germline CDR1 and CDR2 sequences are MGHRA and YSYEKL. Trimming stripped 1 base from V and 4 bases from J, with 10 bases between. The CDR3 coding sequence is TGCGCCAGCAGCCAAGTCGTACTAAGCTATGGCTACACCTTC. Amino acid sequence: CASSQVVLSYGYTF.

This chain links TRBV20-1 with TRBJ2-3, with 9 nucleotides matching TRBD1. V was clipped by 5 bases and J by 5 bases; unmatched bases: 8. CDR3 length: 14 residues. Germline V gives CDR1 DFQATT, CDR2 SNEGSKA (reference sequence). The CDR3 sequence is CSAPGTGSQDTQYF. Here the CDR3 DNA reads TGCAGTGCTCCCGGGACAGGGTCACAAGATACGCAGTATTTT.

The chain is built from TRBV6-5 and TRBJ1-5; D remains ambiguous. V was shortened by 8 bases and J by 4 bases, with 9 bases between the two germline ends. Germline V lookup: CDR1 MNHEY, CDR2 SVGAGI. The CDR3 has 12 residues. The CDR3 DNA reads as TGTGCCAGCCGGGCGGCAAATCAGCCCCAGCATTTT. It specifies CASRAANQPQHF.

To note about this clonotype: Its ends do not fully match the called genes, so a read error is possible. The rearrangement uses TRBV15 and TRBJ2-2; possible D gene TRBD2, 6 bases. CDR3 length: 16 residues. The V gene's germline CDR1 is LNHNV and CDR2 YYDKDF (reference sequence). The CDR3 loop is CATSRDYGGTTGEPFF. The DNA of the CDR3 is TGTGCCACCAGCAGAGATTATGGGGGGACGACCGGGGAGCCGTTTTTT.